The 21 T cell receptor beta chains below were found in one sample sequenced in a study of sequential checkpoint blockade in melanoma. The method was immunoSEQ multiplex PCR; TCRdb's version includes in-frame clones alone and lacks a portion of them. This table has about 28,000 clones, 85% to 90% appearing once. Treatment given: randomized to nivolumab then ipilimumab (arm A) or the reverse (arm B). Sequenced material: CD8+ T cells sorted from blood (inferred from file names), taken from a patient given nivolumab and ipilimumab in sequence. Receptors were obtained from a human donor with melanoma.

The chain combines TRBV10-3 with TRBJ1-2, with 7 nucleotides matching TRBD1. CDR1 and CDR2 from the germline V gene are ENHRY and SYGVKD. V gave up 3 bases and J gave up 6 bases; unmatched junction bases: 1. The CDR3 covers 12 residues. In DNA, the CDR3 is TGTGCCATCAGTGATGACAGGGATGGCTACACCTTC. This translates into CAISDDRDGYTF.

The chain is built from TRBV18 and TRBJ1-4; tentatively, D is TRBD1 (5 bases). Germline V gene sequence: CDR1 KGHSH, CDR2 LQKENI. Deletions cut 3 bases from V and 4 bases from J, with 9 bases between. The CDR3 sequence is 14 residues long. The CDR3 region is CASSPGDFNEKLFF. The CDR3, as DNA: TGTGCCAGCTCACCGGGGGACTTTAATGAAAAACTGTTTTTT.

V usage is TRBV28 and J usage is TRBJ2-5, with D perhaps TRBD1 (5 bases). Gene TRBJ2-7 matches the end of the DNA better, so the J call may be wrong. This CDR3 is built from 13 residues. The germline gives CDR1 MDHEN, CDR2 SYDVKM. The CDR3 sequence is CASSFGHTYEQYF. The CDR3 DNA follows: TGTGCCAGCAGTTTCGGACATACCTACGAGCAGTACTTC.

This clone is a singleton in its sample. The chain joins TRBV5-5 to TRBJ2-1; D might be TRBD1 (6 bases). The CDR3 is made up of 15 amino acids. V dropped 4 bases and J dropped 8 bases, with 19 bases sitting between them. Germline lookup yields CDR1 SGHKS and CDR2 YYEKEE (reference sequence). CDR3 residues: CASSPSGQFLDEQFF. CDR3 nucleotide sequence: TGTGCCAGCAGCCCATCCGGACAGTTCCTCGATGAGCAGTTCTTC.

The chain couples TRBV19 to TRBJ2-1; no reliable D call. V was shortened by 5 bases and J by 9 bases, with 11 bases between the two germline ends. CDR3 size: 12 residues. Germline V gene data show CDR1 as LNHDA and CDR2 as SQIVND (reference sequence). CDR3 sequence: CASSASPGEQFF. DNA of the CDR3: TGTGCCAGTAGTGCCTCTCCCGGTGAGCAGTTCTTC.

The V gene is TRBV28, the J gene TRBJ1-5, with a tentative D call TRBD1 (6 bases). Germline CDR1 reads MDHEN; CDR2 reads SYDVKM. This CDR3 has 14 amino acids. V dropped 2 bases and J dropped 4 bases, with 9 bases sitting between them. CDR3 region: CASSLRGANQPQHF. The CDR3 DNA reads as TGTGCCAGCAGTTTACGGGGGGCTAATCAGCCCCAGCATTTT.

The J gene is TRBJ1-2, the V gene TRBV29-1, with no clear D. In germline, CDR1 is SQVTM, CDR2 ANQGSEA. This CDR3 contains 11 residues. Deletions cut 4 bases from V and 8 bases from J, with 11 bases between. CDR3 protein: CSVVGGLGYTF. The CDR3 DNA is TGCAGCGTTGTAGGAGGGTTAGGCTACACCTTC.

The CDR3 here is CASTLGGGAIDTQYF. The CDR3 DNA reads as TGTGCCAGCACCCTAGGAGGGGGGGCCATAGATACGCAGTATTTT. The gene calls are TRBV27 and TRBJ2-3, with a possible D match to TRBD2 (7 bases). Germline lookup yields CDR1 MNHEY and CDR2 SMNVEV (reference sequence). The CDR3 runs 15 residues. Trimming stripped 7 bases from V and 5 bases from J, with 19 bases between.

The chain combines TRBV19 with TRBJ1-2, with 10 bases identical to TRBD1. Germline CDR1 LNHDA, CDR2 SQIVND (reference sequence). V shed 4 bases and J 7 bases; nucleotides not matched to a gene: 3. This CDR3 has 13 residues. CDR3 residues: CASSRQGAFGYTF. CDR3 coding DNA: TGTGCCAGTAGTAGACAGGGGGCCTTTGGCTACACCTTC.

Written as DNA, the CDR3 is TGTGCCAGCAGCGCGGCGGGGGGGATTAATTCACCCCTCCACTTT. As protein: CASSAAGGINSPLHF. The rearrangement uses TRBV7-9 and TRBJ1-6; maybe TRBD1 (5 bases). Germline CDR1 is SEHNR and CDR2 is FQNEAQ (reference sequence). Trimming removed 5 bases at V and 6 bases at J, with 14 bases between. The CDR3 totals 15 residues.

This chain connects TRBV29-1 to TRBJ1-1, with D uncertain. The V gene lost 6 bases and the J gene lost 0 bases, with 8 bases spanning the gap. The CDR3 consists of 12 residues. CDR1 is SQVTM, CDR2 ANQGSEA, per germline. Written as DNA, the CDR3 is TGCAGCGTCGAGGCGGTGAACACTGAAGCTTTCTTT. Residues: CSVEAVNTEAFF.

The rearrangement uses TRBV27 and TRBJ2-7, with D possibly matching TRBD2 (6 bases). This CDR3 is built from 18 residues. The germline V gene has CDR1 MNHEY and CDR2 SMNVEV (reference sequence). Deletions cut 2 bases from V and 7 bases from J, with 27 bases between. Written as DNA, the CDR3 is TGTGCCAGCAGTTTAGTGGGTGGGATCGGGACTTTTAGAAAAGAGCAGTACTTC. Its translation is CASSLVGGIGTFRKEQYF.

The rearrangement links TRBV28 to TRBJ1-2; D is undetermined. CDR3 length: 13 amino acids. With 10 bases removed from V and 5 bases from J, the gap between germline ends came to 17 bases. Germline-derived CDR1 and CDR2 are MDHEN and SYDVKM. This CDR3 is CATALLNYYGYTF. Here the CDR3 DNA reads TGTGCCACCGCACTACTAAATTATTATGGCTACACCTTC.

The rearrangement links TRBV11-2 to TRBJ2-7; D not certain. Germline CDR1 reads SGHAT; CDR2 reads FQNNGV. The CDR3 spans 15 residues. Trimming took off 1 base at V and 2 bases at J, with 12 bases between the two ends. Here the CDR3 DNA reads TGTGCCAGCAGCTTAGGAGGCTCCCACCCCTACGAGCAGTACTTC. It is translated as CASSLGGSHPYEQYF. The variable domain in full, completed from reference TRBV11-2 and TRBJ2-7, reads EAGVAQSPRYKIIEKRQSVAFWCNPISGHATLYWYQQILGQGPKLLIQFQNNGVVDDSQLPKDRFSAERLKGVDSTLKIQPAKLEDSAVYLCASSLGGSHPYEQYFGPGTRLTVT.

The CDR3 protein is CASSSLAGAAGEQFF. The CDR3 DNA reads TGTGCCAGCAGCTCCCTAGCGGGGGCGGCGGGTGAGCAGTTCTTC. This rearrangement joins TRBV7-3 to TRBJ2-1; 10 bases fit TRBD2. CDR1 and CDR2 (germline): SGHTA, FQGTGA. The length of the CDR3 is 15 residues. J gave up 9 bases and V 4 bases, and 9 bases lay outside the gene matches.

The chain joins TRBV28 to TRBJ2-7; D perhaps matches TRBD1 (6 bases). CDR3 length equals 13 residues. V was shortened by 8 bases and J by 4 bases, with 15 bases between the two germline ends. Per germline, CDR1 MDHEN and CDR2 SYDVKM. The CDR3 DNA is TGTGCCAGCCTCAGGGGAAAGGTTTACGAGCAGTACTTC. Residues: CASLRGKVYEQYF.

The V call is TRBV7-9, the J call TRBJ1-5, with 9 bases fitting TRBD1. Germline V gene data show CDR1 as SEHNR and CDR2 as FQNEAQ (reference sequence). The CDR3 runs to 12 residues. V lost 8 bases, J lost 9 bases, and 5 bases stayed unmatched. The CDR3 here is CASGTGIPPQHF. CDR3 nucleotides: TGTGCCAGCGGGACAGGGATCCCGCCCCAGCATTTT.

This rearrangement joins TRBV7-9 to TRBJ2-2, with D tentatively TRBD2 (6 bases). CDR1 and CDR2 (germline): SEHNR, FQNEAQ (reference sequence). This CDR3 region has 17 residues. V gave up 4 bases and J gave up 0 bases, with 15 bases separating them. This chain's CDR3 is CASSSALAGTNTGELFF. The CDR3 DNA sequence: TGTGCCAGCAGCTCCGCACTGGCGGGGACGAACACCGGGGAGCTGTTTTTT.

CDR3 coding DNA: TGTGCCACAGGGAAGGCGACAGGGGGCGCGGGGGACAATGAGCAGTTCTTC. Amino acid sequence: CATGKATGGAGDNEQFF. This sequence joins TRBV7-9 and TRBJ2-1; 10 positions agree with TRBD1. The CDR3 runs to 17 residues. After removal of 10 bases from V and 5 bases from J, the junction contained 17 bases not matched to a gene. The germline V gene encodes CDR1 SEHNR and CDR2 FQNEAQ (reference sequence).

The V and J genes are TRBV6-5 and TRBJ2-5; 12 nucleotides line up with TRBD2. Germline assignment: CDR1 MNHEY and CDR2 SVGAGI. The V gene end was trimmed by 9 bases and the J gene end by 5 bases; junction bases not matched to a gene: 7. The CDR3 is 14 residues long. CDR3 amino acids: CASETSGRGETQYF. The CDR3 nucleotides are TGTGCCAGTGAGACTAGCGGGAGAGGGGAGACCCAGTACTTC.

The chain couples TRBV9 to TRBJ2-7, with TRBD1 identical over 10 bases. Germline lookup yields CDR1 SGDLS and CDR2 YYNGEE. The CDR3 runs 14 residues. With V trimmed by 4 bases and J by 6 bases, 7 bases remained unmatched. CDR3 DNA: TGTGCCAGCAGCCAAGGACAGGGGGGCTCCGAGCAGTACTTC. Protein sequence: CASSQGQGGSEQYF.